One and the same sample provided the 14 T cell receptor beta chains below, sequenced in a study of a mutant IDH1 vaccine in newly diagnosed glioma (dated by TCRdb to about 2021). Libraries were built with the immunoSEQ multiplex PCR assay. TCRdb provides this immuneACCESS table in a form limited to in-frame rearrangements. Some clones are lacking; in checked studies, under half of them reflect an unresolved V gene, and why the rest are absent is not known. The sample has around 64,000 clones on record, 65% to 85% of them singletons. Roughly 4.4% of the sample is taken by the ten largest. The time point label of this sample denotes: baseline, week 1 (first vaccination visit). The treatment or condition label, read with the paper, signifies: pre-vaccination baseline after standard-of-care therapy. Sequencing was performed on peripheral blood mononuclear cells (PBMCs), taken from a glioma patient treated with radiotherapy, temozolomide or both. These receptors were obtained from a young woman with glioma. Some clones in this sample may be carry-over from other donors' samples.

This rearrangement joins TRBV5-8 to TRBJ1-5; 9 bases are shared with TRBD1. The CDR3 sequence is 18 residues long. Germline V CDR1 and CDR2: SGHTS, YDEGEE. Unmatched junction bases numbered 11, after V lost 4 bases and J lost 0 bases. CDR3 amino acids: CASSPERGQGYSNQPQHF. The CDR3 bases are TGTGCCAGCAGCCCTGAACGGGGACAGGGCTATAGCAATCAGCCCCAGCATTTT.

The gene calls are TRBV2 and TRBJ2-1, with unresolved D. V was trimmed by 8 bases and J by 7 bases, leaving 9 bases between them. Germline-derived CDR1 and CDR2 are SNHLY and FYNNEI. CDR3 size: 11 residues. CDR3 bases: TGTGCCAGCCGCGTATGGAATGAGCAGTTCTTC. This codes for CASRVWNEQFF.

The chain links TRBV27 to TRBJ1-4; D gene uncertain. The germline CDR1 and CDR2 sequences are MNHEY and SMNVEV (reference sequence). CDR3 length: 15 amino acids. Trimming removed 3 bases from V and 8 bases from J, with 16 bases in between. The CDR3 region has the DNA TGTGCCAGCAGTTTGGTTTTCGCCCAGGCAGAAAAACTGTTTTTT. Protein product: CASSLVFAQAEKLFF.

This chain's CDR3 is CASSTRRTYEQYF. The CDR3, as DNA: TGTGCCAGTAGTACCCGACGGACCTACGAGCAGTACTTC. The V gene is TRBV19, the J gene TRBJ2-7; D call uncertain. Germline V gene sequence: CDR1 LNHDA, CDR2 SQIVND (reference sequence). There are 13 residues in the CDR3. Deletions cut 4 bases from V and 2 bases from J, with 9 bases between.

CDR3 protein: CASSYGQGRIYEQYF. DNA for the CDR3: TGCGCCAGCAGCTACGGACAGGGGAGGATCTACGAGCAGTACTTC. This chain uses TRBV5-1 with TRBJ2-7, with 9 nucleotides matching TRBD1. This CDR3 is built from 15 residues. The V and J ends lost 3 bases and 3 bases, in that order; junction bases with no gene match: 7. Per germline, CDR1 SGHRS and CDR2 YFSETQ.

This clone was detected only once. CDR3 in DNA: TGTGCAGCCCGGGCTATGGGGAACAATGAGCAGTTCTTC. It is translated as CAARAMGNNEQFF. This chain connects TRBV7-2 to TRBJ2-1; D gene unclear. Germline CDR1 and CDR2: SGHTA and FQGNSA. The CDR3 has 13 residues.

The rearrangement uses TRBV19 and TRBJ1-2, with D perhaps TRBD1 (6 bases). The CDR3 contains 15 residues. Trimming cost V 7 bases and J 2 bases, with 17 bases left between them. Germline loops: CDR1 LNHDA, CDR2 SQIVND (reference sequence). The CDR3 DNA sequence: TGTGCCAGTACCTATAGAAGGGACAACAACTATGGCTACACCTTC. It encodes CASTYRRDNNYGYTF. Full variable domain (rest looked up from reference TRBV19 and TRBJ1-2): DGGITQSPKYLFRKEGQNVTLSCEQNLNHDAMYWYRQDPGQGLRLIYYSQIVNDFQKGDIAEGYSVSREKKESFPLTVTSAQKNPTAFYLCASTYRRDNNYGYTFGSGTRLTVV.

V gene TRBV29-1 combines with J gene TRBJ1-2; D is uncertain. CDR3 size: 11 residues. With 1 base removed from V and 4 bases from J, the gap between germline ends came to 4 bases. The germline V gene encodes CDR1 SQVTM and CDR2 ANQGSEA. CDR3 sequence (DNA): TGCAGCGTTGAAGGAAGCTATGGCTACACCTTC. Translation gives CSVEGSYGYTF.

The chain joins TRBV10-2 to TRBJ2-7, with 10 positions matching TRBD1. Germline-derived CDR1 and CDR2 are WSHSY and SAAADI. V dropped 11 bases and J dropped 4; count of bases not matched to a gene: 8. This CDR3 contains 13 residues. The CDR3 reads CAGPGTGAYEQYF. As DNA, the CDR3 is TGCGCCGGACCCGGGACAGGGGCATACGAGCAGTACTTC.

There are a few counts of this clone. The same CDR3 arises from other DNA sequences in this sample as well. The chain joins TRBV11-2 to TRBJ2-7, with 8 nucleotides matching TRBD2. The CDR3 length is 12 residues. V shed 7 bases, J shed 1 base, and the junction held 0 bases outside the gene matches. The germline CDR1 and CDR2 sequences are SGHAT and FQNNGV. CDR3 sequence reads: CASKRGSYEQYF. Written as DNA, the CDR3 is TGTGCCAGCAAGCGGGGGTCCTACGAGCAGTACTTC.

V gene TRBV6-5 combines with J gene TRBJ2-5; D ambiguous. Trimming took 5 bases from V and 1 from J, leaving 11 bases between them. Germline V gene data show CDR1 as MNHEY and CDR2 as SVGAGI. CDR3 length equals 14 residues. The CDR3, as DNA: TGTGCCAGCAGTATGGGATTCACCCAAGAGACCCAGTACTTC. Encoded protein: CASSMGFTQETQYF.

This clone was counted a single time. The chain is built from TRBV19 and TRBJ2-2; 7 bases are shared with TRBD2. The germline V gene has CDR1 LNHDA and CDR2 SQIVND (reference sequence). The CDR3 spans 14 residues. The trim removed 5 bases at V and 7 bases at J, leaving 7 bases unmatched. DNA for the CDR3: TGTGCCAGTAGTTTCTACTCTAGCGGCGGGGAGCTGTTTTTT. Translating gives CASSFYSSGGELFF.

This clone was recorded a few times. The chain employs TRBV6-1 and TRBJ1-2; D is perhaps TRBD1 (6 bases). Germline V gene lookup returns CDR1 MNHNS and CDR2 SASEGT. The ends were cut back, 4 bases at V and 6 bases at J, with 15 bases in the middle. CDR3 length equals 14 residues. The CDR3 DNA sequence: TGTGCCAGCAGTGCCGGGACAAATAGCCATGGCTACACCTTC. Translation gives CASSAGTNSHGYTF.

The chain has TRBV7-9 and TRBJ2-2; the D is unclear. CDR1 SEHNR and CDR2 FQNEAQ come from the germline V gene (reference sequence). This CDR3 has 14 amino acids. V gave up 3 bases and J gave up 7 bases, with 12 bases separating them. The CDR3, as DNA: TGTGCCAGCAGCTTCGCCGTGGTGGGCGGGGAGCTGTTTTTT. Translating gives CASSFAVVGGELFF. Filled out from reference TRBV7-9 and TRBJ2-2, the complete variable domain reads DTGVSQNPRHKITKRGQNVTFRCDPISEHNRLYWYRQTLGQGPEFLTYFQNEAQLEKSRLLSDRFSAERPKGSFSTLEIQRTEQGDSAMYLCASSFAVVGGELFFGEGSRLTVL.